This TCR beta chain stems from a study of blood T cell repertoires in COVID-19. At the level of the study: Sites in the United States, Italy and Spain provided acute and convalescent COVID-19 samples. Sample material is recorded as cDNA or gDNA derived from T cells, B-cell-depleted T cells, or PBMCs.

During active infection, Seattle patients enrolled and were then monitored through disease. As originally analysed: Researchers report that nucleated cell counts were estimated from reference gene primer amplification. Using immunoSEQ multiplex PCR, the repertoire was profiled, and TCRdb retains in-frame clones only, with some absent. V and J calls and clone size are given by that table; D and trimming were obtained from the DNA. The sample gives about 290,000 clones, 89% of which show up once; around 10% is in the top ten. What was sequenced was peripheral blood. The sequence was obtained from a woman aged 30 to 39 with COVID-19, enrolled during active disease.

CDR3 sequence reads: CASRSVRGGPNTGELFF. Written as DNA, the CDR3 is TGCGCCAGCAGGAGTGTGCGGGGGGGGCCGAACACCGGGGAGCTGTTTTTT. This chain uses TRBV4-1 with TRBJ2-2; 9 positions match TRBD2. The CDR3 has 17 residues. Germline-derived CDR1 and CDR2 are MGHRA and YSYEKL. The trim removed 6 bases at V and 0 bases at J, leaving 8 bases unmatched.